This T cell receptor beta chain was profiled in a study of shared clonotypes between healthy human individuals. Study-wide context: Researchers assigned three CD4 naive, three CD4 memory, two CD8 naive and one CD8 memory plate to each donor.

Per sorted-subset replicate PCR, input was 150 to 250 ng DNA, representing tens of thousands of T cell genomes. Method: immunoSEQ multiplex PCR; TCRdb's copy keeps in-frame clones and lacks some. Among nearly 750,000 clones listed, 72% were seen once. To note about this clone: The antigen is unknown.

Study conclusions and caveats: Memory subsets generally showed smaller estimated richness than naive subsets did. Sorted-subset samples were not fully sequenced, rarefaction indicated.

After removal of 3 bases from V and 0 bases from J, the junction contained 3 bases not matched to a gene. CDR1 LNHDA and CDR2 SQIVND come from the germline V gene (reference sequence). There are 16 residues in the CDR3. The sequencing sample was made of memory CD4+ T cells sorted from blood. Subset here: CD45RA-negative fraction. The rearrangement joins TRBV19 to TRBJ1-3; 9 bases map to TRBD1. This sequence originates from a woman aged 25-40 years in good health. The DNA for the CDR3 is TGTGCCAGTAGTATGGGACAGGGCCGCTCTGGAAACACCATATATTTT. This encodes CASSMGQGRSGNTIYF. The variable domain in full, completed from reference TRBV19 and TRBJ1-3, reads DGGITQSPKYLFRKEGQNVTLSCEQNLNHDAMYWYRQDPGQGLRLIYYSQIVNDFQKGDIAEGYSVSREKKESFPLTVTSAQKNPTAFYLCASSMGQGRSGNTIYFGEGSWLTVV.